The clone carrying this TCR beta chain was counted ten times or more. The data derive from a study of T cell repertoires in cytomegalovirus infection. This CDR3 is 16 amino acids long. After removal of 1 base from V and 9 bases from J, the junction contained 6 bases not matched to a gene. Germline CDR1 SGHAT, CDR2 FQNNGV. TCRdb re-called the reads with MiXCR, one entry per CDR3 protein. There are 480,000 or so distinct CDR3 sequences in the sample; 11% occur only once, and roughly 10% lies in the top ten. This receptor was taken from a human donor in good health (CMV status not recorded). Some clones in this sample may be carry-over from other donors' samples. J is TRBJ1-6 and V is TRBV11-2; 10 bases are shared with TRBD1. What was sequenced was PBMCs. This CDR3 reads CASSLGGQGTGSPLHF. The CDR3 DNA reads TGTGCCAGCAGCTTAGGGGGACAGGGGACAGGTTCACCCCTCCACTTT.